The rows below give T cell receptor beta chains drawn from one sample of a study of technical replicates of blood from several donors. Clones were read by immunoSEQ multiplex PCR, and TCRdb kept only the in-frame ones, dropping some. The sample contains about 83,000 clones, roughly nine tenths of which appear only once. Sequenced: T cells isolated from PBMCs. All receptors derive from a human donor in good health. CDR3s include the opening cysteine and the closing phenylalanine or tryptophan. The D gene is left open where the match is weak. Expanded clones are given a class, and other clones once, few, many or no size at all.

J | V | size | length | D | DNA | CDR3
TRBJ1-2 | TRBV27 | . | 13 | TRBD1 | TGTGCCAGCAGACGGACAGGGAACTATGGCTACACCTTC | CASRRTGNYGYTF
TRBJ2-7 | TRBV19 | . | 14 | . | TGTGCCAGTAGTATGGGCTGGGGGGACTACGAGCAGTACTTC | CASSMGWGDYEQYF
TRBJ2-1 | TRBV6-5 | . | 15 | TRBD1 | TGTGCCAGCAGTTACCGGGACAGGGGTCTTTTCGAGCAGTTCTTC | CASSYRDRGLFEQFF
TRBJ2-7 | TRBV4-1 | . | 15 | TRBD2 | TGCGCCAGCAGCCAAGCCAGCGGGGGAACCTACGAGCAGTACTTC | CASSQASGGTYEQYF
TRBJ2-7 | TRBV10-3 | . | 16 | TRBD2 | TGTGCCATCAGTGAGTCGAATAAGCGGGGCTCCTACGAGCAGTACTTC | CAISESNKRGSYEQYF
TRBJ1-2 | TRBV6-5 | . | 14 | TRBD1 | TGTGCCACCCTATCCGGGACAGGGGATAAGAGCTACACCTTC | CATLSGTGDKSYTF
TRBJ1-2 | TRBV12-5 | . | 15 | . | TGTGCTAGTGGTTTGGTACGAGGGTCTGGTGATGGCTACACCTTC | CASGLVRGSGDGYTF
TRBJ2-7 | TRBV6-5 | . | 11 | . | TGTGCCAGCAGTTACTCCCGCGAGCAGTACTTC | CASSYSREQYF
TRBJ1-1 | TRBV6-1 | . | 13 | TRBD1 | TGTGCCAGCAGTTCCGACAGGGGGGCTGAAGCTTTCTTT | CASSSDRGAEAFF
TRBJ1-2 | TRBV19 | . | 16 | . | TGTGCCAGTAGTATAGGAATCGGGGGGTATACCTATGGCTACACCTTC | CASSIGIGGYTYGYTF
TRBJ1-1 | TRBV6-1 | . | 13 | . | TGTGCCAGCAGTGAAAGGCCCCAGGGCGAAGCTTTCTTT | CASSERPQGEAFF
TRBJ2-7 | TRBV19 | . | 16 | TRBD2 | TGTGCCAGTAGTATTGGATTGAGCGGGAGGGCCGGCGAGCAGTACTTC | CASSIGLSGRAGEQYF
TRBJ1-1 | TRBV5-1 | . | 13 | . | TGCGCCAGCAGCCCAGACAGGCCGGGGGGAGCTTTCTTT | CASSPDRPGGAFF
TRBJ2-7 | TRBV4-2 | . | 15 | . | TGTGCCAGCAGCCAAGAGGGGGCTTCATCCTACGAGCAGTACTTC | CASSQEGASSYEQYF
TRBJ2-7 | TRBV27 | once | 15 | . | TGTGCCAGCAGTTTATCTTGGCGGGTGTCCTACGAGCAGTACTTC | CASSLSWRVSYEQYF
TRBJ2-2 | TRBV30 | . | 14 | . | TGTGCCTGGAGGATGGTGGGGGGAACCGGGGAGCTGTTTTTT | CAWRMVGGTGELFF
TRBJ2-7 | TRBV7-3 | . | 21 | . | TGTGCCAGCAGCTTAATTCTACGTCACCGGGGCGTTGCGGGGGCCTCCTACGAGCAGTACTTC | CASSLILRHRGVAGASYEQYF
TRBJ2-3 | TRBV6-1 | . | 14 | . | TGTGCCAGCTCAGCGCGGGGCTACCGGGATACGCAGTATTTT | CASSARGYRDTQYF
TRBJ1-1 | TRBV6-1 | few | 14 | . | TGTGCCAGCAGTGAAGCGACAGCGAACACTGAAGCTTTCTTT | CASSEATANTEAFF
TRBJ1-2 | TRBV6-1 | . | 11 | . | TGTGCCAGCAGAGAGAATAATGGCTACACCTTC | CASRENNGYTF
TRBJ1-5 | TRBV28 | . | 17 | TRBD1 | TGTGCCAGCAGTTTAGGCCTCCCTGACAGGGTGTATAAGCCCCAGCATTTT | CASSLGLPDRVYKPQHF
TRBJ1-5 | TRBV7-8 | . | 15 | . | TGTGCCAGCAGTTATAACCAGGGTAACAATCAGCCCCAGCATTTT | CASSYNQGNNQPQHF
TRBJ2-3 | TRBV21-1 | . | 15 | . | TGTGCCAGCAGCATCCTAGCGGGCTACACAGATACGCAGTATTTT | CASSILAGYTDTQYF
TRBJ1-5 | TRBV2 | . | 17 | . | TGTGCCAGCACCAGGACACTCAACCCCAATAGCAATCAGCCCCAGCATTTT | CASTRTLNPNSNQPQHF
TRBJ2-1 | TRBV29-1 | . | 15 | TRBD2 | TGCAGCGTTAGACCTAGCGGGAGTAGCTACAATGAGCAGTTCTTC | CSVRPSGSSYNEQFF
TRBJ2-3 | TRBV13 | . | 15 | TRBD2 | TGTGCCAGCAGCCCGGGACTAGCGGGGGTGAATACGCAGTATTTT | CASSPGLAGVNTQYF
TRBJ2-7 | TRBV13 | . | 17 | TRBD2 | TGTGCCAGCAGCTTAGGCCGTTTGGCGGGGGGCTCCTACGAGCAGTACTTC | CASSLGRLAGGSYEQYF
TRBJ1-4 | TRBV5-1 | . | 14 | . | TGCGCCAGCAGCTTTAAACAGGGTAATGAAAAACTGTTTTTT | CASSFKQGNEKLFF
TRBJ2-2 | TRBV10-1 | . | 14 | TRBD2 | TGCGCCAGCCAGCGGGAGGCGGGCACCGGGGAGCTGTTTTTT | CASQREAGTGELFF
TRBJ1-4 | TRBV6-6 | . | 15 | TRBD1 | TGTGCCAGCAGTGCCGGGACAGGCCTTAATGAAAAACTGTTTTTT | CASSAGTGLNEKLFF
TRBJ2-2 | TRBV29-1 | . | 15 | . | TGCAGCGCCCGAACAGGGTTAGCGAGCACCGGGGAGCTGTTTTTT | CSARTGLASTGELFF
TRBJ1-6 | TRBV7-9 | . | 12 | . | TGTGCCAGCAGCTTAGAAGCATCACCCCTCCACTTT | CASSLEASPLHF
TRBJ2-7 | TRBV4-1 | once | 16 | TRBD2 | TGCGCCAGCAGCCAAGAGGGAAGCGGGGTACCCTACGAGCAGTACTTC | CASSQEGSGVPYEQYF
TRBJ2-2 | TRBV25-1 | . | 14 | TRBD2 | TGTGCCAGCGGGGGACTAGCGGACGCCGGGGAGCTGTTTTTT | CASGGLADAGELFF
TRBJ1-5 | TRBV6-1 | . | 17 | TRBD1 | TGTGCCAGCAGTGAAGGGACAGGGATTTACAGCAATCAGCCCCAGCATTTT | CASSEGTGIYSNQPQHF
TRBJ1-2 | TRBV5-1 | . | 17 | . | TGCGCCAGCAGCTTGGTGCTGACGGGTGAGGTGCCTTATGGCTACACCTTC | CASSLVLTGEVPYGYTF
TRBJ1-2 | TRBV11-2 | . | 17 | TRBD1 | TGTGCCAGCAGCTCCCTCCGGACAGGCGGTACAAACTATGGCTACACCTTC | CASSSLRTGGTNYGYTF
TRBJ1-3 | TRBV6-5 | . | 11 | . | TGTGCCAGCAGCTTTGGAAACACCATATATTTT | CASSFGNTIYF
TRBJ2-2 | TRBV9 | . | 17 | TRBD2 | TGTGCCAGCAGCGTAGCGACTAGCGGGAGTGGTTCCGGGGAGCTGTTTTTT | CASSVATSGSGSGELFF
TRBJ2-3 | TRBV19 | . | 13 | . | TGTGCCAGTAGTTCGGGACTGTTGGATACGCAGTATTTT | CASSSGLLDTQYF
TRBJ2-7 | TRBV10-1 | . | 15 | . | TGCGCCAGCAGTGAAACCGGGACAAGACCCTACGAGCAGTACTTC | CASSETGTRPYEQYF
TRBJ1-2 | TRBV11-2 | . | 16 | . | TGTGCCAGCAGCTTAGATCGGTCAGGGGCTTCCTATGGCTACACCTTC | CASSLDRSGASYGYTF
TRBJ1-5 | TRBV5-8 | . | 15 | . | TGTGCCAGCAGCAACCCTCAGGGTTCCAATCAGCCCCAGCATTTT | CASSNPQGSNQPQHF
TRBJ1-1 | TRBV18 | . | 13 | . | TGTGCCAGCGACTCGGCGGTAAACACTGAAGCTTTCTTT | CASDSAVNTEAFF
TRBJ2-1 | TRBV5-4 | once | 13 | . | TGTGCCAGCAGCTTGAGGTCGGAGGATGAGCAGTTCTTC | CASSLRSEDEQFF
TRBJ2-1 | TRBV6-1 | . | 19 | TRBD2 | TGTGCCAGCAGTGAACAAGGGGCTAGCGGGACACACCCAGGGGGTGAGCAGTTCTTC | CASSEQGASGTHPGGEQFF
TRBJ1-4 | TRBV10-3 | . | 17 | . | TGTGCCATCAGTGAGTCTAACTCGGCAGGGACTAATGAAAAACTGTTTTTT | CAISESNSAGTNEKLFF
TRBJ2-1 | TRBV4-1 | . | 16 | . | TGCGCCAGCAGCCAACCTGGACAGGAGGGGTCCAATGAGCAGTTCTTC | CASSQPGQEGSNEQFF
TRBJ1-4 | TRBV6-1 | few | 13 | . | TGTGCCAGCAGTGAAGCGCACAGGGAAAAACTGTTTTTT | CASSEAHREKLFF
TRBJ2-1 | TRBV5-1 | . | 17 | TRBD2 | TGCGCCAGCAGCTTGGCTAGCGGGGGGCCCCGGGTTGGGGAGCAGTTCTTC | CASSLASGGPRVGEQFF
TRBJ2-7 | TRBV18 | . | 14 | . | TGTGCCAGCTCACCAGTGGAGGGATCTGGCGAGCAGTACTTC | CASSPVEGSGEQYF
TRBJ2-7 | TRBV5-1 | . | 13 | . | TGCGCCAGCAGCTTGAATCGGGGGTACGAGCAGTACTTC | CASSLNRGYEQYF
TRBJ1-3 | TRBV27 | . | 16 | . | TGTGCCAGCAGTCCGGCGGGGGGGCGAACTGGAAACACCATATATTTT | CASSPAGGRTGNTIYF
TRBJ2-7 | TRBV2 | . | 14 | TRBD1 | TGTGCCAGCAAACCCGGGACAGCCTACTACGAGCAGTACTTC | CASKPGTAYYEQYF
TRBJ1-3 | TRBV4-2 | . | 17 | . | TGTGCCAGCAGCCAAGATTCCATGGCCCTTAGCGGAAACACCATATATTTT | CASSQDSMALSGNTIYF